This TCR beta chain was retrieved from a study of CD8+ T cells in alopecia areata. RNA extraction was followed by reverse transcription into cDNA, which acted as the sequencing template. Using immunoSEQ multiplex PCR, the repertoire was profiled, and TCRdb retains in-frame clones only, with some absent. The data contain around 140,000 clones, 49% of them seen just once; the ten biggest clones take up over 15%. The sample holds a few counts of this clone. CDR1 and CDR2 (germline): SGHVS, FQNEAQ. The CDR3 length is 13 residues. The trim removed 6 bases at V and 8 bases at J, leaving 7 bases unmatched. The TCR was taken from a human donor with alopecia areata. This specimen consisted of CD8+ T cells sorted from blood, obtained at week 0. This rearrangement joins TRBV7-8 to TRBJ2-5; TRBD2 matches at 9 bases. The chain's CDR3 is CASSLAGPATQYF. The CDR3 region has the DNA TGTGCCAGCAGTCTAGCGGGGCCAGCTACCCAGTACTTC.